These T cell receptor beta chains were read from a single sample in a study of identifying expanded T cells in peripheral blood. The data were produced by immunoSEQ multiplex PCR, yet TCRdb's version contains in-frame clones alone and is incomplete. The sample has about 120,000 clones, 75% to 90% seen once. What was sequenced was blood. These TCRs come from a person aged 18-70 years in good health. Both conserved end residues are part of each CDR3. A D gene is named only where the DNA matches it firmly. Clone size is stated in some rows and not others, as once, few, many or a class when expanded.

13	TRBJ2-3	NA	TRBV30	NA	TGTGCCTGGAGTTATGGGACAAGCGATACGCAGTATTTT	CAWSYGTSDTQYF
14	TRBJ2-1	NA	TRBV5-1	TRBD2	TGCGCCAGCAGCATGGGACTAGCGTGGGATGAGCAGTTCTTC	CASSMGLAWDEQFF
14	TRBJ1-1	NA	TRBV11-2	NA	TGTGCCAGCAGCTTCACAGTATCGAACACTGAAGCTTTCTTT	CASSFTVSNTEAFF
13	TRBJ2-2	NA	TRBV11-2	TRBD2	TGTGCCAGCAGACCTGGGGGGGCCGGGGAGCTGTTTTTT	CASRPGGAGELFF
13	TRBJ2-5	NA	TRBV30	TRBD1	TGTGCCTGGATGGGACAGGGGCGAGAGACCCAGTACTTC	CAWMGQGRETQYF
15	TRBJ1-4	NA	TRBV7-6	NA	TGTGCCAGCAGCTTAGGCACAGGGTCGGTTGAAAAACTGTTTTTT	CASSLGTGSVEKLFF
16	TRBJ2-3	NA	TRBV5-1	NA	TGCGCCAGCAGCTTCCCACGGGACACGTATGAGGATACGCAGTATTTT	CASSFPRDTYEDTQYF
14	TRBJ1-2	NA	TRBV28	NA	TGTGCCAGCAGTTTAGGTCAGGGAGCCTATGGCTACACCTTC	CASSLGQGAYGYTF
12	TRBJ1-2	few	TRBV6-1	TRBD1	TGTGCCAGCGGGACAGGTTCATCTGGCTACACCTTC	CASGTGSSGYTF
16	TRBJ1-2	NA	TRBV7-2	NA	TGTGCCAGCAGCTTAGCGCGCTCCGGGGCAGGCTATGGCTACACCTTC	CASSLARSGAGYGYTF
16	TRBJ2-2	NA	TRBV6-5	TRBD1	TGTGCCAGCAGTTACCAAGGGACAGCGAACACCGGGGAGCTGTTTTTT	CASSYQGTANTGELFF